These T cell receptor beta chains were read from a single sample in a study of OX40 agonist ivuxolimab in advanced cancers. The repertoire was sequenced with immunoSEQ multiplex PCR; TCRdb's copy has only in-frame clones and lacks some. This table has tens of thousands of clones, roughly nine tenths appearing once. The sample in question was CD4+ or CD8+ T cells sorted from blood, obtained in a trial of the OX40 agonist ivuxolimab. These receptors were obtained from an adult with an advanced solid tumor such as melanoma, head and neck, liver or kidney cancer. Each CDR3 is given with its conserved first and last residue. The D gene is left open where the match is weak.

j_call d_call v_call cdr3_nt cdr3_aa
TRBJ2-2 TRBD2 TRBV7-2 TGTGCCAGCAGCCCACGGGGGGGCAAGGCCGGGGAGCTGTTTTTT CASSPRGGKAGELFF
TRBJ2-2 TRBD2 TRBV6-1 TGTGCCAGCAGTGTACTAGCGGTAGACACCGGGGAGCTGTTTTTT CASSVLAVDTGELFF
TRBJ1-4 TRBD1 TRBV27 TGTGCCAGCAGTCGAACAGGGGGTCGATATGAAAAACTGTTTTTT CASSRTGGRYEKLFF
TRBJ2-2 TRBD2 TRBV4-2 TGTGCCAGCAGCCCTCTTCTGGGCGGGAGGACCAACACCGGGGAGCTGTTTTTT CASSPLLGGRTNTGELFF
TRBJ1-1 . TRBV6-6 TGTGCCAGCAGTTCAAAGGGGACTGAAGCTTTCTTT CASSSKGTEAFF
TRBJ2-3 . TRBV11-1 TGTGCCAGCAGCTTGATGGCGGGAACTACAGATACGCAGTATTTT CASSLMAGTTDTQYF
TRBJ2-7 . TRBV7-9 TGTGCCAGCAGCCTAGTGGGATACTACGAGCAGTACTTC CASSLVGYYEQYF
TRBJ1-1 . TRBV4-3 TGCGCCAGCAGCCAAGATGGCACTGAAGCTTTCTTT CASSQDGTEAFF
TRBJ1-1 TRBD1 TRBV10-3 TGTGCCATCAGTGTTCGGACAGGGGACACTGAAGCTTTCTTT CAISVRTGDTEAFF
TRBJ1-6 TRBD1 TRBV7-9 TGTGCCAGCAGCCCCATGACAGGGGGTGGTTCACCCCTCCACTTT CASSPMTGGGSPLHF